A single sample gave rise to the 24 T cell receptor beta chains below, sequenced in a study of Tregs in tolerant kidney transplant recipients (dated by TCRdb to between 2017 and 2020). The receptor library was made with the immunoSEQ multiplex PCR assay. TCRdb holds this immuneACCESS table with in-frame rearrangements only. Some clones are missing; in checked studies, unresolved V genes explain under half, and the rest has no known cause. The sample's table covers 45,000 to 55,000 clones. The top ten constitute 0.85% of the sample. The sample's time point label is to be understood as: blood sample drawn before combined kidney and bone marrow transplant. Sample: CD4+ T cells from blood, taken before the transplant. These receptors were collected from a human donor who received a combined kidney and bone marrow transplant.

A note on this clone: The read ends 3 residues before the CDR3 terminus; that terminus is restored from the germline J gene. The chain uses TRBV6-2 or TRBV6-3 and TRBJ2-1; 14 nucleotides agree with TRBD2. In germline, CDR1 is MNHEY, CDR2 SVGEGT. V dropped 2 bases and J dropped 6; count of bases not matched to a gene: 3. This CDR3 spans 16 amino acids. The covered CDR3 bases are TGTGCCAGCAGTTACGGGACTAGCGGGAGTACCAATGAG. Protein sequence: CASSYGTSGSTNE. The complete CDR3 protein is CASSYGTSGSTNEQFF.

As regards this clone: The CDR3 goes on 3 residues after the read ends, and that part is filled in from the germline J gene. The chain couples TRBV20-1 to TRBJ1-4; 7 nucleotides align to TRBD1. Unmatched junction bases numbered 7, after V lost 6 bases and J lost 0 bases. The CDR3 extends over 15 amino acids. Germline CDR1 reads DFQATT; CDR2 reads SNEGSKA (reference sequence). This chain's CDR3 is CSATTGFTTNEKLFF. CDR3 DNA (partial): TGCAGTGCCACGACAGGGTTTACAACTAATGAAAAA.

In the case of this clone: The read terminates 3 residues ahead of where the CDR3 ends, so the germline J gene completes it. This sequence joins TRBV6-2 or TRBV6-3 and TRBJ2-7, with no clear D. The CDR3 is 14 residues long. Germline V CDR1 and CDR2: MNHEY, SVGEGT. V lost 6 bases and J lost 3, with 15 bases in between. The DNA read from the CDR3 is TGTGCCAGCAGCTCCGCCCCCCTCGGCTACGAG. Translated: CASSSAPLGYE. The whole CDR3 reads CASSSAPLGYEQYF.

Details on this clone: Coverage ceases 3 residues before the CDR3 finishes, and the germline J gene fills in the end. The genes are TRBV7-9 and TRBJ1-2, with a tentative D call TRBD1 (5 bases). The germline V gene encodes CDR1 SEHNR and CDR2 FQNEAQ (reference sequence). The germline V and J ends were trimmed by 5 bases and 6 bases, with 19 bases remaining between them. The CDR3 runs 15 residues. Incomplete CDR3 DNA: TGTGCCAGCAGCCGCGGGGGGTCTTCGAAGCATGGC. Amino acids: CASSRGGSSKHG. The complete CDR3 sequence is CASSRGGSSKHGYTF.

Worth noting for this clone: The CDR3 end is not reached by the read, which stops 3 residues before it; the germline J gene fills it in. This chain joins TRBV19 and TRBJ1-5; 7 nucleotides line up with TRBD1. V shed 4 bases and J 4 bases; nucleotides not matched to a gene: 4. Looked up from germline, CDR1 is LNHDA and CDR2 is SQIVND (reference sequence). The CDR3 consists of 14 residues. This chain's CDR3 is CASSTRQGNQPQHF. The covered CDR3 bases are TGTGCCAGTAGTACCAGACAGGGTAATCAGCCC.

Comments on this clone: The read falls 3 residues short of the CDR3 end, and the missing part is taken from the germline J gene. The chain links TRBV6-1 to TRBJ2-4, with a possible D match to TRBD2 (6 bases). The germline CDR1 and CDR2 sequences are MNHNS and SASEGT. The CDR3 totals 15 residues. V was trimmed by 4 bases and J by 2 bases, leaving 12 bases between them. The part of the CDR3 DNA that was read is TGTGCCAGCAGTGTCAGTGGGGGGACCAAAAACATT. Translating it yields CASSVSGGTKNI. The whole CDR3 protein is CASSVSGGTKNIQYF.

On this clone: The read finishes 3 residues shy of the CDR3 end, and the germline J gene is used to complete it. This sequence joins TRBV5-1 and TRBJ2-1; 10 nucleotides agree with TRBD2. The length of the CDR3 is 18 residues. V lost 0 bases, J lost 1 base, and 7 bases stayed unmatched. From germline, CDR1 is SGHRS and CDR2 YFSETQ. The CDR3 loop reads CASSLALAGGSSYNEQFF. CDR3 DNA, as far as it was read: TGCGCCAGCAGCTTGGCCTTAGCGGGAGGCTCTTCCTACAATGAG.

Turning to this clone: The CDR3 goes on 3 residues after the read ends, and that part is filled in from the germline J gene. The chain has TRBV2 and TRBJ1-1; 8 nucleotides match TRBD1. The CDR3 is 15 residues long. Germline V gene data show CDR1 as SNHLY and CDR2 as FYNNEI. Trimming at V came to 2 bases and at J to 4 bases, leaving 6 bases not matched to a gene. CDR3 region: CASSERQGAPTEAFF. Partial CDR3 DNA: TGTGCCAGCAGTGAAAGGCAGGGGGCGCCCACTGAA.

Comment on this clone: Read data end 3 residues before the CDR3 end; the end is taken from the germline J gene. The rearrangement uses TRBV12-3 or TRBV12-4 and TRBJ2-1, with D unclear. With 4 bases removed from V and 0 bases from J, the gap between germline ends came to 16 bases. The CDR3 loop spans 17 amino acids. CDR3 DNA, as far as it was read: TGTGCCAGCAGTTCCCCTAGGTCGGTGAGCTCCTACAATGAG. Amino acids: CASSSPRSVSSYNE. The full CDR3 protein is CASSSPRSVSSYNEQFF.

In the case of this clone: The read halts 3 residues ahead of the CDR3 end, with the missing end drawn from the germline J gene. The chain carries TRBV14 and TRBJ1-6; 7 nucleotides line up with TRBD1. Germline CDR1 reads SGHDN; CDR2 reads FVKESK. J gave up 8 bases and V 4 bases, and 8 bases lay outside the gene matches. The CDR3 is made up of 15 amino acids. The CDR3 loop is CASSPRTGRDSPLHF. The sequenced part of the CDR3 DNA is TGTGCCAGCAGCCCCCGGACAGGACGGGATTCACCC.

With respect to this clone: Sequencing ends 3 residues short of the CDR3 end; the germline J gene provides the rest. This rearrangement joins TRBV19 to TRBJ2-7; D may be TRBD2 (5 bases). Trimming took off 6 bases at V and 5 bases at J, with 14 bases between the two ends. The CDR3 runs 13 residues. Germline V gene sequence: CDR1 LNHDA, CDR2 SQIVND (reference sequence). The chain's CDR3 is CASRSGSKNEQYF. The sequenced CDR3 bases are TGTGCCAGTAGGTCGGGGAGCAAGAACGAG.

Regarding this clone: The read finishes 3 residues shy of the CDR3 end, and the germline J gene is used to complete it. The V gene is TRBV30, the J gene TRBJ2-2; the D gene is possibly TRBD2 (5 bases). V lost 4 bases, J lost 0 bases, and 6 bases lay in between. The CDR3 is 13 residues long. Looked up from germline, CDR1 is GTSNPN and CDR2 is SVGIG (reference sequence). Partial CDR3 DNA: TGTGCCTGGACCGGGGCGAACACCGGGGAG. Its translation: CAWTGANTGE. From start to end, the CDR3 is CAWTGANTGELFF.

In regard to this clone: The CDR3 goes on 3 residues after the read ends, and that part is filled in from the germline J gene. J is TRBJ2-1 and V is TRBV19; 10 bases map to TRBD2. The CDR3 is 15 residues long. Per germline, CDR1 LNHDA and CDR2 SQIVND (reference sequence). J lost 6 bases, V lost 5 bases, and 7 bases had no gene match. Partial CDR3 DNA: TGTGCCAGTAGTTTCCATAGCGGGAGGCCCAATGAG. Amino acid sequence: CASSFHSGRPNE. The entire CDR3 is CASSFHSGRPNEQFF.

The CDR3 region is CASSLDAGAEAFF. The CDR3 bases that were read are TGTGCCAGCAGCTTAGACGCAGGGGCTGAA. The chain employs TRBV7-9 and TRBJ1-1, with D tentatively TRBD1 (6 bases). Read sequence stops 3 residues before the CDR3 end, and the germline J gene provides the missing end. Germline values: CDR1 SEHNR, CDR2 FQNEAQ (reference sequence). V lost 1 base, J lost 6 bases, and 9 bases lay in between. The CDR3 contains 13 residues.

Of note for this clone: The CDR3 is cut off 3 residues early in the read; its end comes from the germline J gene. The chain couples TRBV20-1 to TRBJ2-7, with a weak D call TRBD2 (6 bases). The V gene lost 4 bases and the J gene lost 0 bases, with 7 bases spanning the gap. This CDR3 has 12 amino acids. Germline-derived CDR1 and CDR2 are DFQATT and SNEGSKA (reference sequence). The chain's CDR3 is CSATSASYEQYF. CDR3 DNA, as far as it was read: TGCAGTGCTACTAGCGCCTCCTACGAG.

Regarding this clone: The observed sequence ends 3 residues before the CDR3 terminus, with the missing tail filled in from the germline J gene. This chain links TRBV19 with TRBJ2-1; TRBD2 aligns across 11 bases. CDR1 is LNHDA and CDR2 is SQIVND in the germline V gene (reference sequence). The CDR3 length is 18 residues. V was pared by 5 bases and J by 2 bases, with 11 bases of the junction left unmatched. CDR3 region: CASSAGTSGRPPYNEQFF. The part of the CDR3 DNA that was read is TGTGCCAGTAGTGCCGGGACTAGCGGACGCCCACCCTACAATGAG.

CDR3 DNA (partial): TGTGCCAGCAGTGACAACAGGGTTGAA. Protein sequence: CASSDNRVE. Given in full, the CDR3 is CASSDNRVEAFF. The chain joins TRBV6-1 to TRBJ1-1; TRBD1 is a possible D gene (6 bases). The read finishes 3 residues shy of the CDR3 end, and the germline J gene is used to complete it. This CDR3 contains 12 residues. Germline CDR1 is MNHNS and CDR2 is SASEGT. V was cut by 3 bases and J by 7 bases, with 9 bases left in between.

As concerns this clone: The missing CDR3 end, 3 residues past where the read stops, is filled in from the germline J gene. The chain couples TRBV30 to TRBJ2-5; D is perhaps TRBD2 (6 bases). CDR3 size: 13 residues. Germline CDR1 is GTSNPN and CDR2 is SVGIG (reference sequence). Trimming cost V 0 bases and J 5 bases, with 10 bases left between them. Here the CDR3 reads CAWSVSGRETQYF. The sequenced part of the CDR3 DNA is TGTGCCTGGAGTGTGTCGGGGAGGGAGACC.

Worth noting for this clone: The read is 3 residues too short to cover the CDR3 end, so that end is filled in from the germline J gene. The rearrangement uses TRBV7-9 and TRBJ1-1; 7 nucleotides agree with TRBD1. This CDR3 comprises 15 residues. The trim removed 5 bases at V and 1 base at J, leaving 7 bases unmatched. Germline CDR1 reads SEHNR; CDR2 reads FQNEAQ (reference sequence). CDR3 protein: CASSPGQRKNTEAFF. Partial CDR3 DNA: TGTGCCAGCAGCCCGGGACAGCGAAAGAACACTGAA.

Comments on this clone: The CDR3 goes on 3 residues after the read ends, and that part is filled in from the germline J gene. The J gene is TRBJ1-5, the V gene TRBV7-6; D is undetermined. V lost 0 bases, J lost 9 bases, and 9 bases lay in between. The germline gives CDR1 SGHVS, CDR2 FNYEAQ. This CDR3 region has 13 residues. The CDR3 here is CASSLAPEGPQHF. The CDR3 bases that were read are TGTGCCAGCAGCTTAGCACCGGAGGGGCCC.

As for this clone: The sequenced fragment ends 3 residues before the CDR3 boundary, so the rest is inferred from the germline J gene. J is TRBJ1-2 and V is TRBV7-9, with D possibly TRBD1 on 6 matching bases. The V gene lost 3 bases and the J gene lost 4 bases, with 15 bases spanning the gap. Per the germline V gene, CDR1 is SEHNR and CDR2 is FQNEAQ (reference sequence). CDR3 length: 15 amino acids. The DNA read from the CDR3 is TGTGCCAGCAGCTTGGAGCGGGGGCGCGGCTATGGC. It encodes CASSLERGRGYG. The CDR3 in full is CASSLERGRGYGYTF.

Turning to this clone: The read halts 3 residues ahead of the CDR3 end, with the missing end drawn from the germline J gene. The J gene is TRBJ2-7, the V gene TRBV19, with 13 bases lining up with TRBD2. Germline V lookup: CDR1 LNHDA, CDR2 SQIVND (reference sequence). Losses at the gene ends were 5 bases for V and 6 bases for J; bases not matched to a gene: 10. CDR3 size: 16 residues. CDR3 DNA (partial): TGTGCCAGTAGTTTCTACGGACTAGCGGGAGTTGGCGAG. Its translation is CASSFYGLAGVGE. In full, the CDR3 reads CASSFYGLAGVGEQYF.

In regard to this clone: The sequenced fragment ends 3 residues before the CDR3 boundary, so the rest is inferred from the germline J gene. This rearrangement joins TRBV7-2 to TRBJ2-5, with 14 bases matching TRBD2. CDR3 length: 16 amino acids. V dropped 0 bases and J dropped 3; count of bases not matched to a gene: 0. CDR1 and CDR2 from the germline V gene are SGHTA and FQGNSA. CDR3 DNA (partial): TGTGCCAGCAGCTTAGCGGGACTAGCGGGAGAAGAGACC. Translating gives CASSLAGLAGEET. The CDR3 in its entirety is CASSLAGLAGEETQYF.

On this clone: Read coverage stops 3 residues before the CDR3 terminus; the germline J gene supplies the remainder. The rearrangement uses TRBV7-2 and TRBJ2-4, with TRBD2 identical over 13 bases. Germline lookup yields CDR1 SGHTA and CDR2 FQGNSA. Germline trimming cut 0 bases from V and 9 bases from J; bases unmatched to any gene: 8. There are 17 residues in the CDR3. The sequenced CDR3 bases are TGTGCCAGCAGCTTAGCCAGACTAGCGGGAGGACCGGGCATT. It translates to CASSLARLAGGPGI. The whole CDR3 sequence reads CASSLARLAGGPGIQYF.